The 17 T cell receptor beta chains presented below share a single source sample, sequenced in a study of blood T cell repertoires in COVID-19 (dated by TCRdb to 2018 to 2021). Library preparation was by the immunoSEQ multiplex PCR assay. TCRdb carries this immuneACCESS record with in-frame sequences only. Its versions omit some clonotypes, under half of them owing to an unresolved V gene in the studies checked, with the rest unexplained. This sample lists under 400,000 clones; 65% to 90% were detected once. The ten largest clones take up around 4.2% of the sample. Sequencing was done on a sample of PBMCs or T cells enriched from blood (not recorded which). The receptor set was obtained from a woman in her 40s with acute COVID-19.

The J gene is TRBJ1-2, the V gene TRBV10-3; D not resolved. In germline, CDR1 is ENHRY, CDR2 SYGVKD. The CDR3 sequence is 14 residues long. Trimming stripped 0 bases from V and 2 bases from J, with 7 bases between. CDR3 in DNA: TGTGCCATCAGTGAGTCCCAGATGAACTATGGCTACACCTTC. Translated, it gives CAISESQMNYGYTF.

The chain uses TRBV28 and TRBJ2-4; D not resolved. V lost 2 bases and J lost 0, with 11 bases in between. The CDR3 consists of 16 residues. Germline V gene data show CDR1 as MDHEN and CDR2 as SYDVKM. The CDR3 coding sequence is TGTGCCAGCAGTTTAAAGGAGTTTACAGCCAAAAACATTCAGTACTTC. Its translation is CASSLKEFTAKNIQYF.

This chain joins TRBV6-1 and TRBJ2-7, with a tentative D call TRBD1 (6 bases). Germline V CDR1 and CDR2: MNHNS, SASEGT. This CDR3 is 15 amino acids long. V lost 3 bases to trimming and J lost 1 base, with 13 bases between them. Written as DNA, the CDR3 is TGTGCCAGCAGTGAGTTGACAGGCCATTCCTACGAGCAGTACTTC. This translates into CASSELTGHSYEQYF.

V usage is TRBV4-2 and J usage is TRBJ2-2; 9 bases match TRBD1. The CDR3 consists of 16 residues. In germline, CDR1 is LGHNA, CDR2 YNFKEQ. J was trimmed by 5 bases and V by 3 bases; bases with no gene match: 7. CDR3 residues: CASSQGDRVGTGELFF. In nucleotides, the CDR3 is TGTGCCAGCAGCCAGGGGGACAGGGTGGGGACCGGGGAGCTGTTTTTT.

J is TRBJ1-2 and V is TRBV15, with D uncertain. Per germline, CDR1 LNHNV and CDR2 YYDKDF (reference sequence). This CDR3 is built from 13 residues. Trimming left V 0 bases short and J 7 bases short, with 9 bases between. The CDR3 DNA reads TGTGCCACCAGCAGAGATCGGTTGCCTGGCTACACCTTC. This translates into CATSRDRLPGYTF.

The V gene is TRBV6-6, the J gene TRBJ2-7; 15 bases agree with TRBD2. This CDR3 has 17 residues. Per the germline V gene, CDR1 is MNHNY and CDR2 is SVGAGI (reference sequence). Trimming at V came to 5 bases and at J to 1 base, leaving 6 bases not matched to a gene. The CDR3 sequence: CASSQGLAGGRSYEQYF. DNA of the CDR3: TGTGCCAGCAGTCAGGGACTAGCGGGGGGACGATCCTACGAGCAGTACTTC.

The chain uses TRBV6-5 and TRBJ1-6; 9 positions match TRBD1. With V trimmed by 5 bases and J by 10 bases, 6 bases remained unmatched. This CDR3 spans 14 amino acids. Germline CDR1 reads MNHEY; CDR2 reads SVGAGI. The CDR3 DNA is TGTGCCAGCAGTAGGGGACAGGGAGACTCACCCCTCCACTTT. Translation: CASSRGQGDSPLHF.

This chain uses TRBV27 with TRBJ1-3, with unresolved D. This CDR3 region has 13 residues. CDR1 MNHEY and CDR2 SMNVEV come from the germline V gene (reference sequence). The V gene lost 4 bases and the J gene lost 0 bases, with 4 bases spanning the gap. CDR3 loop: CASSSYSGNTIYF. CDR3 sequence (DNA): TGTGCCAGCAGTTCCTACTCTGGAAACACCATATATTTT.

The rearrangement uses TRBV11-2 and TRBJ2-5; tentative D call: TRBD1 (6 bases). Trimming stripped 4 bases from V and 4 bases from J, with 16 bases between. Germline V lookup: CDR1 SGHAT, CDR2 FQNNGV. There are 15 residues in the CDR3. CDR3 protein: CASSSTTGLGETQYF. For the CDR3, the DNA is TGTGCCAGCAGCTCAACTACAGGGTTAGGAGAGACCCAGTACTTC. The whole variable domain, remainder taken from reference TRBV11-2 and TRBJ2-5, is EAGVAQSPRYKIIEKRQSVAFWCNPISGHATLYWYQQILGQGPKLLIQFQNNGVVDDSQLPKDRFSAERLKGVDSTLKIQPAKLEDSAVYLCASSSTTGLGETQYFGPGTRLLVL.

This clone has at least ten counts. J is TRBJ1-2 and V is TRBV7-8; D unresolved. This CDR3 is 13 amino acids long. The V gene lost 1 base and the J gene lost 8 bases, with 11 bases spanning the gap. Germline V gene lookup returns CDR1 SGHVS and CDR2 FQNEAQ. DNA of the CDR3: TGTGCCAGCAGCTTAGATCCAGGTGGGGGCTACACCTTC. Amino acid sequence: CASSLDPGGGYTF.

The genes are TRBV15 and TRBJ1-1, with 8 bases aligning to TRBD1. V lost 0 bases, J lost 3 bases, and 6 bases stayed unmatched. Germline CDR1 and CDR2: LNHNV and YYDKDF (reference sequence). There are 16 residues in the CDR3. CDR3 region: CATSRDPGGIYTEAFF. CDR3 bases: TGTGCCACCAGCAGAGATCCAGGGGGCATCTACACTGAAGCTTTCTTT.

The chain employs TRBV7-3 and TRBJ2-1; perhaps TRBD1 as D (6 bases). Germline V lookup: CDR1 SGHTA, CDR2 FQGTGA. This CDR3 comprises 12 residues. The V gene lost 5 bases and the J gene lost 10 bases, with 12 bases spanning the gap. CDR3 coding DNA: TGTGCCAGCAGCCAACAGGGCGGGGAGCAGTTCTTC. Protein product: CASSQQGGEQFF. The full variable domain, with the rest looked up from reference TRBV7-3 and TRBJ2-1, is GAGVSQTPSNKVTEKGKYVELRCDPISGHTALYWYRQSLGQGPEFLIYFQGTGAADDSGLPNDRFFAVRPEGSVSTLKIQRTERGDSAVYLCASSQQGGEQFFGPGTRLTVL.

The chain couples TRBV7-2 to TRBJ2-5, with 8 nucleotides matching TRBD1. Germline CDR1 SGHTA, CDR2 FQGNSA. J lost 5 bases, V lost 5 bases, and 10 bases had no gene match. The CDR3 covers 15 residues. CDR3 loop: CASSQGQGYGETQYF. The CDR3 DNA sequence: TGTGCCAGCAGCCAAGGACAGGGTTACGGGGAGACCCAGTACTTC. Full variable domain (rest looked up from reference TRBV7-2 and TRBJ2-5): GAGVSQSPSNKVTEKGKDVELRCDPISGHTALYWYRQSLGQGLEFLIYFQGNSAPDKSGLPSDRFSAERTGGSVSTLTIQRTQQEDSAVYLCASSQGQGYGETQYFGPGTRLLVL.

The CDR3 DNA reads TGTGCCAGCAGCCAGTTCCTAGCGGGAGGGGAGCGAGAGACCCAGTACTTC. Translated: CASSQFLAGGERETQYF. The rearrangement joins TRBV4-2 to TRBJ2-5, with TRBD2 matching 12 bases. This CDR3 region has 17 residues. Germline V gives CDR1 LGHNA, CDR2 YNFKEQ. After removal of 3 bases from V and 4 bases from J, the junction contained 9 bases not matched to a gene.

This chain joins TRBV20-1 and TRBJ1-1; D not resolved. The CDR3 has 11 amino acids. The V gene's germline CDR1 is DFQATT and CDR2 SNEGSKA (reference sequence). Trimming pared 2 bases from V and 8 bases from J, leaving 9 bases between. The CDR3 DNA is TGCAGTGCTAGACCGTCTGGCGAAGCTTTCTTT. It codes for CSARPSGEAFF.

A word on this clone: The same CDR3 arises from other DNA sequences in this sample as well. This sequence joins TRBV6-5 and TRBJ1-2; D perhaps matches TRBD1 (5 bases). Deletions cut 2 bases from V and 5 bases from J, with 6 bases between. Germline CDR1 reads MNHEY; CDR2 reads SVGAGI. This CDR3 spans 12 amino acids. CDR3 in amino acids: CASSYGGYGYTF. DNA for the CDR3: TGTGCCAGCAGTTACGGGGGGTATGGCTACACCTTC.

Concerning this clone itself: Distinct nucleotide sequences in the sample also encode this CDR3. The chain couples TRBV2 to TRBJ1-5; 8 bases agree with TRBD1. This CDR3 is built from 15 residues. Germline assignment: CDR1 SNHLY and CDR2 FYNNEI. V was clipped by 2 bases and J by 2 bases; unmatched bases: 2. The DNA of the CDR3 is TGTGCCAGCAGTGAACAGGGGGCCGGCAATCAGCCCCAGCATTTT. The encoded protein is CASSEQGAGNQPQHF.